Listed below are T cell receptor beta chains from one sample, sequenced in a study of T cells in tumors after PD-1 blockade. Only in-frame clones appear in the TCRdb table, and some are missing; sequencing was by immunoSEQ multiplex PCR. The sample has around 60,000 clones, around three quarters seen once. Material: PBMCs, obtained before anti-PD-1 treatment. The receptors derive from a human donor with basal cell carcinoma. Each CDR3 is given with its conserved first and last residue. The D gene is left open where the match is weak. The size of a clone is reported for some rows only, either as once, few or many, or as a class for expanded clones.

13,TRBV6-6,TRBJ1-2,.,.,CASNRVAGQGYTF,TGTGCCAGTAATAGGGTGGCAGGTCAAGGCTACACCTTC
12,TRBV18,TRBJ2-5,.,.,CASSRRGETQYF,TGTGCCAGCTCACGAAGGGGTGAGACCCAGTACTTC
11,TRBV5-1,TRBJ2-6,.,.,CASSEANVLTF,TGCGCCAGCAGTGAGGCCAACGTCCTGACTTTC
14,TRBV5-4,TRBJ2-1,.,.,CASSPKHRNNEQFF,TGTGCCAGCAGCCCAAAACACAGGAACAATGAGCAGTTCTTC
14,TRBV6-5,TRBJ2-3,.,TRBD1,CASSIGTVTDTQYF,TGTGCCAGCAGCATAGGGACAGTCACAGATACGCAGTATTTT
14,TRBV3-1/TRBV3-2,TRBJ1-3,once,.,CASSRGDLVGTIYF,TGTGCCAGCAGCCGCGGGGATCTGGTAGGCACCATATATTTT
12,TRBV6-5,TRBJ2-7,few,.,CASSYRGYEQYF,TGTGCCAGCAGTTACAGGGGCTACGAGCAGTACTTC
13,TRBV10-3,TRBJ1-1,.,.,CAISGREGGKAFF,TGTGCCATCAGTGGGCGAGAGGGCGGGAAAGCTTTCTTT
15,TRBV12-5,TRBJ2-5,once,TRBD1,CASHSYRDRVETQYF,TGTGCTAGCCACTCTTACCGCGACAGGGTCGAGACCCAGTACTTC
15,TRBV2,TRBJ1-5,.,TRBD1,CASSRQGLGNQPQHF,TGTGCCAGCAGTAGACAGGGTCTGGGGAATCAGCCCCAGCATTTT
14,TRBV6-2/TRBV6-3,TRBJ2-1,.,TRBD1,CASSRGLSYNEQFF,TGTGCCAGCAGCAGGGGGCTCTCCTACAATGAGCAGTTCTTC
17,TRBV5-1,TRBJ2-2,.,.,CASTPSFGAALNGELFF,TGCGCCAGCACCCCTAGTTTCGGGGCGGCACTGAACGGGGAGCTGTTTTTT
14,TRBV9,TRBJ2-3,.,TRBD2,CASSVASGGGTQYF,TGTGCCAGCAGCGTAGCCAGCGGGGGGGGTACGCAGTATTTT
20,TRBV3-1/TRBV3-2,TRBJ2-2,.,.,CASRPRWEIGGQANTGELFF,TGTGCCAGCAGACCACGATGGGAGATCGGAGGACAAGCGAACACCGGGGAGCTGTTTTTT
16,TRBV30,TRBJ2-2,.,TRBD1,CAWRRTGIGNTGELFF,TGTGCCTGGCGCCGGACAGGGATCGGGAACACCGGGGAGCTGTTTTTT
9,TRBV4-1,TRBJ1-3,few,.,CASINTIYF,TGCGCCAGCATAAACACCATATATTTT
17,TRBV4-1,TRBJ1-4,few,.,CASSQPRGGGRREKLFF,TGCGCCAGCAGCCAACCCCGGGGCGGGGGTCGGAGAGAAAAACTGTTTTTT
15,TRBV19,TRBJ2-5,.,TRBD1,CASTRGQSIQETQYF,TGTGCCAGTACCCGGGGACAGTCAATACAAGAGACCCAGTACTTC
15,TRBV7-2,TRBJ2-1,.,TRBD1,CASSQGTGIHNEQFF,TGTGCCAGCAGCCAGGGGACAGGGATTCACAATGAGCAGTTCTTC
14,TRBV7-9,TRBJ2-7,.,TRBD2,CASSPTSGGNEQYF,TGTGCCAGCAGTCCTACTAGCGGGGGTAACGAGCAGTACTTC
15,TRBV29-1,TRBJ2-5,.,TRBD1,CSVEEKGTGGETQYF,TGCAGCGTTGAAGAGAAAGGGACAGGGGGGGAGACCCAGTACTTC
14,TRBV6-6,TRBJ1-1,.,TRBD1,CASISGTGATEAFF,TGTGCCAGCATCTCCGGGACAGGGGCCACTGAAGCTTTCTTT
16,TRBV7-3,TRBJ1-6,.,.,CASSRAGWGYNSPLHF,TGTGCCAGCAGCCGGGCGGGCTGGGGGTATAATTCACCCCTCCACTTT
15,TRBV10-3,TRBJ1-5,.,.,CAISETPTGNQPQHF,TGTGCCATCAGTGAGACCCCGACAGGAAATCAGCCCCAGCATTTT
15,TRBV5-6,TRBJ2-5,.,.,CASSRGLQALETQYF,TGTGCCAGCAGCCGGGGGCTACAGGCCTTAGAGACCCAGTACTTC
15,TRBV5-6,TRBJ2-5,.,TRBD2,CASSPQRGGRETQYF,TGTGCCAGCAGCCCCCAGCGGGGGGGCCGTGAGACCCAGTACTTC
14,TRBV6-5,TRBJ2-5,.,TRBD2,CASSYRGEQETQYF,TGTGCCAGCAGTTACCGGGGGGAACAAGAGACCCAGTACTTC
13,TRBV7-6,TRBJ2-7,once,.,CASSPLLSYEQYF,TGTGCCAGCAGCCCCCTGCTATCCTACGAGCAGTACTTC
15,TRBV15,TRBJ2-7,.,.,CATSSGGTRSYEQYF,TGTGCCACCAGCAGCGGGGGTACCCGCTCCTACGAGCAGTACTTC
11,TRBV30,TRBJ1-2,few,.,CAWEGDYGYTF,TGTGCCTGGGAAGGAGATTATGGCTACACCTTC
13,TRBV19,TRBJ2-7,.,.,CASSAGQRYEQYF,TGTGCCAGTAGTGCCGGACAGCGCTACGAGCAGTACTTC
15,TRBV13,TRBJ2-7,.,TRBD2,CASSAPGLASYEQYF,TGTGCCAGCAGCGCCCCGGGACTAGCCTCCTACGAGCAGTACTTC
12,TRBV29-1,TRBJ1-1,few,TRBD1,CSVRQGLTEAFF,TGCAGCGTGAGACAGGGACTCACTGAAGCTTTCTTT
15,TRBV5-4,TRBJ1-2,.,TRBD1,CASSLLAGGLRRGTF,TGTGCCAGCAGCTTGCTGGCAGGGGGCCTTCGACGAGGGACCTTC
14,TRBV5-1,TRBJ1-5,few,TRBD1,CASSPTGGNQPQHF,TGCGCCAGCAGCCCGACAGGGGGCAATCAGCCCCAGCATTTT
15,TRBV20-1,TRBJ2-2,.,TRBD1,CSASRGQGIAGELFF,TGCAGTGCTAGTCGGGGACAGGGTATCGCCGGGGAGCTGTTTTTT
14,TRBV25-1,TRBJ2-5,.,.,CASSERQFQETQYF,TGTGCCAGCAGTGAAAGACAGTTTCAAGAGACCCAGTACTTC
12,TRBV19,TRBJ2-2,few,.,CASSMLTGELFF,TGTGCCAGTAGTATGTTAACCGGGGAGCTGTTTTTT
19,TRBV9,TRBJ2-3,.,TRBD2,CASSVEPQPWDGARGTQYF,TGTGCCAGCAGCGTAGAGCCCCAGCCCTGGGACGGGGCGCGGGGGACGCAGTATTTT
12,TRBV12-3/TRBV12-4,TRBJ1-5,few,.,CASSFSLSLKHF,TGTGCCAGCAGTTTCTCGTTATCCCTTAAGCATTTT
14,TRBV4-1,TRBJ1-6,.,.,CASSQGLYNSPLHF,TGCGCCAGCAGCCAGGGCCTCTATAATTCACCCCTCCACTTT
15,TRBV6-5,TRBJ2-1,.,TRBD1,CASSSDRAAYNEQFF,TGTGCCAGCAGTTCCGACAGGGCTGCCTACAATGAGCAGTTCTTC
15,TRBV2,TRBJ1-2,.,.,CASRVGEVGLYGYTF,TGTGCCAGCAGGGTGGGAGAGGTGGGGCTCTATGGCTACACCTTC
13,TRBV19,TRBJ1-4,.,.,CASSIVMFEKLFF,TGTGCCAGTAGTATTGTAATGTTCGAAAAACTGTTTTTT
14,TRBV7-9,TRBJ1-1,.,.,CASSLDSPNTEAFF,TGTGCCAGCAGCTTAGACAGCCCGAACACTGAAGCTTTCTTT
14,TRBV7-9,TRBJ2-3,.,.,CASSLPGTTDTQYF,TGTGCCAGCAGCCTACCCGGGACCACAGATACGCAGTATTTT
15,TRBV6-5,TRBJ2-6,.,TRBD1,CASRTGGSGANVLTF,TGTGCCAGCAGGACAGGGGGCTCTGGGGCCAACGTCCTGACTTTC
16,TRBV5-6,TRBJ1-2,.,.,CASSPGGYQGNYGYTF,TGTGCCAGCAGCCCTGGGGGGTATCAGGGGAACTATGGCTACACCTTC
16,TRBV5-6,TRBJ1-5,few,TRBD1,CASSLAGGNGNQPQHF,TGTGCCAGCAGCTTGGCAGGGGGCAATGGAAATCAGCCCCAGCATTTT
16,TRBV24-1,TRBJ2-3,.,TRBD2,CATSDPSGGASNTQYF,TGTGCCACCAGTGATCCAAGCGGGGGGGCCTCGAATACGCAGTATTTT
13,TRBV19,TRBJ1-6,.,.,CASLRGVGSPLHF,TGTGCCAGTTTAAGGGGAGTTGGTTCACCCCTCCACTTT
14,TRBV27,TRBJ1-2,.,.,CASSLSGYLYGYTF,TGTGCCAGCAGTTTATCCGGTTACCTCTATGGCTACACCTTC
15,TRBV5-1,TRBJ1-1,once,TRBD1,CASSLAVRRGRRDFF,TGCGCCAGCAGCTTGGCCGTGCGCAGGGGGCGCCGGGATTTCTTT
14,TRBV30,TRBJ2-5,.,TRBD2,CAWSPSGAAETQYF,TGTGCCTGGAGCCCTAGCGGGGCCGCAGAGACCCAGTACTTC
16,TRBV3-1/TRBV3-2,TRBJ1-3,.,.,CASSRTTGNSGNTIYF,TGTGCCAGCAGCCGTACAACAGGAAACTCTGGAAACACCATATATTTT
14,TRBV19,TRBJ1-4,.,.,CASRTGWTNEKLFF,TGTGCCAGTAGAACAGGGTGGACTAATGAAAAACTGTTTTTT
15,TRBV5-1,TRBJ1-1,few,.,CASSLSPSAGLLAFF,TGCGCCAGCAGCTTGAGTCCCTCGGCAGGCCTGTTGGCTTTCTTT
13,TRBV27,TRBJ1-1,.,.,CASSFPGNTEAFF,TGTGCCAGCAGTTTTCCAGGGAACACTGAAGCTTTCTTT
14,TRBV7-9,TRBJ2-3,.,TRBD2,CASRAGGRTDTQYF,TGTGCCAGCCGAGCGGGGGGGCGGACAGATACGCAGTATTTT
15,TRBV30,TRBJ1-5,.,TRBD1,CAWMSGTGSNQPQHF,TGTGCCTGGATGTCCGGGACAGGCAGCAATCAGCCCCAGCATTTT